Each of the 2 T cell receptor beta chains below was sequenced from the same sample in a study of blood T cells in healthy people across ages. A second PCR, run for about 6 to 11 cycles, used a sample-barcoded 5' primer plus a J-beta primer mix. TCRdb reprocessed the 5' RACE reads with MiXCR, giving one entry per CDR3 protein. The table shows about 560,000 distinct CDR3 sequences, with around 27% occurring only once. The sample was also reused in another study, on T cells of mothers and their children.

Sample: blood. These TCRs come from a boy aged 2 to 10 in good health.

This clonotype came up a few times. The rearrangement links TRBV29-1 to TRBJ2-1; 9 bases fit TRBD2. Germline trimming cut 3 bases from V and 5 bases from J; bases unmatched to any gene: 8. In germline, CDR1 is SQVTM, CDR2 ANQGSEA. CDR3 length equals 15 residues. CDR3 in amino acids: CSVDGLAGQNNEQFF. The CDR3 DNA follows: TGCAGCGTTGATGGGCTAGCGGGACAGAACAATGAGCAGTTCTTC.

V usage is TRBV10-1 and J usage is TRBJ2-4; D is tentatively TRBD1 or TRBD2 (5 bases each). The length of the CDR3 is 14 residues. In germline, CDR1 is WNHNN, CDR2 SYGVQD (reference sequence). V dropped 2 bases and J dropped 6 bases, with 11 bases sitting between them. This chain's CDR3 is CASSEEVGGNIQYF. Here the CDR3 DNA reads TGCGCCAGCAGTGAGGAAGTTGGGGGAAACATTCAGTACTTC.